A selection of T cell receptor beta chains follows, all from one sample in a study of T cells in localized non-small cell lung cancer. The repertoire was sequenced with immunoSEQ multiplex PCR; TCRdb's copy has only in-frame clones and lacks some. The table shows tens of thousands of clones, with 86% occurring only once. Sequenced here: peripheral blood, sampled before any cancer treatment. The receptors derive from a man between 40 and 70 years old with stage I lung adenocarcinoma. Each CDR3 is given with its conserved first and last residue. A D gene is named only where the DNA matches it firmly. Some rows have no size entry. The others give once, few or many, or a class for an expanded clone.

cdr3_aa cdr3_nt j_call d_call clone_size v_call
CASSPPGAADRNTGELFF TGTGCCAGCTCACCACCGGGGGCCGCGGACAGGAACACCGGGGAGCTGTTTTTT TRBJ2-2 - - TRBV18
CASSQELAGGLYEQYF TGTGCCAGCAGCCAAGAGTTAGCGGGAGGTTTGTACGAGCAGTACTTC TRBJ2-7 TRBD2 - TRBV4-2
CASTPSGGPQETQYF TGTGCCAGCACCCCCTCCGGAGGCCCGCAAGAGACCCAGTACTTC TRBJ2-5 - - TRBV7-9
CASSFQGAGTGELFF TGTGCCAGCAGTTTCCAGGGGGCGGGCACCGGGGAGCTGTTTTTT TRBJ2-2 TRBD1 - TRBV27
CASLSFPGTVNTEAFF TGTGCCAGCCTATCCTTCCCTGGGACGGTGAACACTGAAGCTTTCTTT TRBJ1-1 - - TRBV19
CASSPTGTGELFF TGTGCCAGTAGCCCCACAGGGACCGGGGAGCTGTTTTTT TRBJ2-2 - - TRBV19
CASSTGWAKGNQPQHF TGTGCCAGCAGCACCGGTTGGGCAAAAGGCAATCAGCCCCAGCATTTT TRBJ1-5 - few TRBV28
CASSLFGGGNSPLHF TGTGCCAGCAGTTTATTCGGGGGGGGTAATTCACCCCTCCACTTT TRBJ1-6 - - TRBV28
CASSQTGYGYTF TGTGCCAGCAGCCAAACAGGGTATGGCTACACCTTC TRBJ1-2 - - TRBV14
CASSVVPGYNEQFF TGTGCCAGCAGCGTAGTCCCCGGGTACAATGAGCAGTTCTTC TRBJ2-1 - - TRBV9
CASSRVATALYEQYF TGTGCCAGCAGCCGAGTAGCGACGGCCTTATACGAGCAGTACTTC TRBJ2-7 - - TRBV7-2